Listed below are T cell receptor beta chains from one sample, sequenced in a study of shared clonotypes between healthy human individuals. Assay: immunoSEQ multiplex PCR; the TCRdb copy retains only in-frame clones and omits some. The repertoire holds more than 2,000,000 clones, with around 90% as singletons. Material: naive CD4+ T cells sorted from blood. All receptors come from a young man in good health. Both conserved end residues are part of each CDR3. The D gene is left open where the match is weak. Clone size appears in some rows only: once, few, many, or a class for an expanded clone.

v_gene	abundance	d_gene	j_gene	CDR3nt	CDR3aa
TRBV18	.	.	TRBJ1-4	TGTGCCAGCTCACCACTTGGGACGGTTAATGAAAAACTGTTTTTT	CASSPLGTVNEKLFF
TRBV29-1	few	.	TRBJ1-1	TGCAGCGTTGGGGGAGGGAGCACTGAAGCTTTCTTT	CSVGGGSTEAFF
TRBV4-1	.	.	TRBJ1-2	TGCGCCAGCAGCCTCTTCCCCGGGACGGCACGAAAAAAAGACTATGGCTACACCTTC	CASSLFPGTARKKDYGYTF
TRBV27	.	TRBD2	TRBJ2-7	TGTGCCAGCAGTTTCCTTGGGGTTGGCGGGGGGTACGAGCAGTACTTC	CASSFLGVGGGYEQYF
TRBV5-1	.	.	TRBJ1-1	TGCGCCAGCAGCTTGGCAGGCGTGGGGACCACTGAAGCTTTCTTT	CASSLAGVGTTEAFF
TRBV7-3	.	.	TRBJ1-1	TGTGCCAGCAGCTTAAGTCCCGCGAACACTGAAGCTTTCTTT	CASSLSPANTEAFF
TRBV28	.	.	TRBJ1-4	TGTGCCAGCCGCCCGGGGGGGTCTAATGAAAAACTGTTTTTT	CASRPGGSNEKLFF
TRBV9	.	TRBD2	TRBJ2-5	TGTGCCAGCAGCGCATCGGGCGGGGGGTATATGAAGACCCAGTACTTC	CASSASGGGYMKTQYF
TRBV9	.	TRBD1	TRBJ2-3	TGTGCCAGCAGCGGGAGACAGGGGGGGAGCACAGATACGCAGTATTTT	CASSGRQGGSTDTQYF
TRBV4-3	.	.	TRBJ2-5	TGCGCCAGCAGCCAACCGGGGGCTCTGGCATGGAAGACCCAGTACTTC	CASSQPGALAWKTQYF
TRBV10-3	.	.	TRBJ1-1	TGTGCCATCAGTGAGTCGGGGGGGAACACTGAAGCTTTCTTT	CAISESGGNTEAFF
TRBV28	.	.	TRBJ1-5	TGTGCCAGCAGTTCGCTTTTAGGGCCAACGGCCGGGTCTCAGCCCCAGCATTTT	CASSSLLGPTAGSQPQHF
TRBV27	.	TRBD2	TRBJ2-1	TGTGCCAGCAGTTCCCTTGCGGGGGAATACAATGAGCAGTTCTTC	CASSSLAGEYNEQFF
TRBV10-3	.	.	TRBJ2-2	TGTGCCATCAGTGCGGGGGTTTTGGAGCTGTTTTTT	CAISAGVLELFF
TRBV28	.	.	TRBJ2-5	TGTGCCAGCAGTGACACTCAAGAGACCCAGTACTTC	CASSDTQETQYF
TRBV10-2	once	.	TRBJ2-1	TGCGCCAGCAGTCTGGGCAGCGTGGTAAATGAGCAGTTCTTC	CASSLGSVVNEQFF
TRBV10-2	.	.	TRBJ2-1	TGCGCCAGCAGTGGGACCAGCTTGTCCTACAATGAGCAGTTCTTC	CASSGTSLSYNEQFF
TRBV5-4	once	.	TRBJ2-5	TGTGCCAGCGGGGTGAAAGTGGGTCAGACCGGGGAGACCCAGTACTTC	CASGVKVGQTGETQYF
TRBV9	once	.	TRBJ2-3	TGTGCCAGCAGCGTAGAGGGTATGCGCACAGATACGCAGTATTTT	CASSVEGMRTDTQYF
TRBV7-9	.	.	TRBJ1-1	TGTGCCAGCAGCACAGCTATGAACACTGAAGCTTTCTTT	CASSTAMNTEAFF
TRBV30	.	.	TRBJ1-5	TGTGCCTGGAGCCCGACAGGTAGCAATCAGCCCCAGCATTTT	CAWSPTGSNQPQHF
TRBV18	.	.	TRBJ2-4	TGTGCCAGCTCACCACCTTCCCGGGAGAAAAACATTCAGTACTTC	CASSPPSREKNIQYF
TRBV19	.	.	TRBJ2-3	TGTGCCAGTAGTGACGACAGCGCAACAGATACGCAGTATTTT	CASSDDSATDTQYF
TRBV18	.	TRBD1	TRBJ2-2	TGTGCCAGCTCACCCGGACAGGCCTACACCGGGGAGCTGTTTTTT	CASSPGQAYTGELFF
TRBV27	.	.	TRBJ2-5	TGTGCCAGCAGTTCTCTGTCCTCCCAGGGGAGGAAGACCCAGTACTTC	CASSSLSSQGRKTQYF
TRBV4-3	.	.	TRBJ2-1	TGCGCCAGCAGCCAAGAAGGATTTGCGGGACCATACAATGAGCAGTTCTTC	CASSQEGFAGPYNEQFF
TRBV4-2	.	.	TRBJ1-6	TGTGCCAGCAGCCAACAGGGGAAAGGTTCACCCCTCCACTTT	CASSQQGKGSPLHF
TRBV19	.	.	TRBJ1-4	TGTGCCAGTAGTACCCCATCCCAGGGTCGGGAAAAACTGTTTTTT	CASSTPSQGREKLFF
TRBV5-1	.	TRBD2	TRBJ2-3	TGCGCCAGCAGCTTGGGTAGCGGGGGCTCCACAGATACGCAGTATTTT	CASSLGSGGSTDTQYF
TRBV5-6	.	.	TRBJ1-2	TGTGCCAGCAGCTTGGCACCGGGAAGCGGCTACACCTTC	CASSLAPGSGYTF
TRBV10-3	.	.	TRBJ2-7	TGTGCCATCAGTGGGGTGATGCCATCCGAGCAGTACTTC	CAISGVMPSEQYF
TRBV12-2	.	.	TRBJ2-7	TGTGCAAGTCGCTTAGCGCGGCAAAGCGACTCCTACGAGCAGTACTTC	CASRLARQSDSYEQYF
TRBV19	.	.	TRBJ1-6	TGTGCCAGTAGTATGTCGCTGACGAATTCACCCCTCCACTTT	CASSMSLTNSPLHF
TRBV19	once	TRBD1	TRBJ1-2	TGTGCCAGTAGTTCAACTACAGGGGGTGGAGGTGGCTACACCTTC	CASSSTTGGGGGYTF
TRBV27	.	.	TRBJ1-1	TGTGCCAGCAGTTATTCGTTTGGGGCCACTGAAGCTTTCTTT	CASSYSFGATEAFF
TRBV28	.	TRBD1	TRBJ2-1	TGTGCCAGCAGAGCACCGGGACAGGGCCCCTACAATGAGCAGTTCTTC	CASRAPGQGPYNEQFF
TRBV16	.	.	TRBJ2-1	TGTGCCAGCAGCACCGGGGCCACAAATGAGCAGTTCTTC	CASSTGATNEQFF
TRBV19	.	.	TRBJ2-2	TGTGCCAGTATCCCAGGGGGGGCCGGGGAGCTGTTTTTT	CASIPGGAGELFF
TRBV5-5	.	.	TRBJ1-6	TGTGCCAGCAGCTCCCTCAAGGACGGGGATAATTCACCCCTCCACTTT	CASSSLKDGDNSPLHF
TRBV10-2	.	TRBD1	TRBJ1-5	TGCGCCGCCAGGGGACAGGGGAATCAGCCCCAGCATTTT	CAARGQGNQPQHF
TRBV29-1	once	.	TRBJ1-4	TGCAGCGTTGAAGACCGTCAGGGGACTAATGAAAAACTGTTTTTT	CSVEDRQGTNEKLFF
TRBV29-1	.	TRBD1	TRBJ1-4	TGCAGCGCTCGAGAGTTTCCCGGGACAGGGGTCCCTACTAATGAAAAACTGTTTTTT	CSAREFPGTGVPTNEKLFF
TRBV7-8	.	.	TRBJ2-7	TGTGCCTCAGCGTACAGGCCTAGCTCCTACGAGCAGTACTTC	CASAYRPSSYEQYF
TRBV28	.	.	TRBJ1-2	TGTGCCAGCAGTTTAGGCAGCTTCTATGGCTACACCTTC	CASSLGSFYGYTF
TRBV5-6	.	.	TRBJ2-2	TGTGCCAGCAGATGGGGCAGAATGAACACCGGGGAGCTGTTTTTT	CASRWGRMNTGELFF
TRBV6-1	once	TRBD1	TRBJ1-5	TGTGCCAGCAGTGTCTCCCAGGGGGGCAGCAATCAGCCCCAGCATTTT	CASSVSQGGSNQPQHF
TRBV19	.	.	TRBJ2-1	TGTGCCAGTAGTATAAGGAATGAGCAGTTCTTC	CASSIRNEQFF
TRBV27	.	.	TRBJ2-5	TGTGCCAGCAGTCCGAGCCCAAAAGAGACCCAGTACTTC	CASSPSPKETQYF
TRBV19	.	.	TRBJ2-3	TGTGCCAGTAGTATCAGCGGCCGTAGCACAGATACGCAGTATTTT	CASSISGRSTDTQYF
TRBV21-1	.	.	TRBJ2-1	TGTGCCAGCACCCGAACAGGTAACAATGAGCAGTTCTTC	CASTRTGNNEQFF
TRBV10-2	.	.	TRBJ1-2	TGCGCCAGCAGCCCCGGCGCTGGGGCCTATGGCTACACCTTC	CASSPGAGAYGYTF
TRBV5-4	.	TRBD1	TRBJ1-2	TGTGCCAGCAGCCCCCGGACAGGGCCGAACTTATGGGGCTACACCTTC	CASSPRTGPNLWGYTF
TRBV4-2	.	TRBD1	TRBJ1-1	TGTGCCAGCAGCCCCTTAGACAGGGTGGGCACTGAAGCTTTCTTT	CASSPLDRVGTEAFF